Sample share makes the clone carrying this T cell receptor (beta chain) medium-sized. The antigen is not known. Germline CDR1 is MNHEY and CDR2 is SMNVEV (reference sequence). V was cut by 6 bases and J by 4 bases, with 14 bases left in between. This CDR3 region has 14 residues. The sample belongs to a study of T cell repertoires in aging, cancer and after chemotherapy. Study details: Donor ages fell into six groups from 30 or younger up to 70 or older. Pre- and post-chemotherapy samples were paired from glioblastoma patients treated with temozolomide-based therapy. Broader study findings: In each cancer cohort, median generation probability increased across chemotherapy, suggesting thymic output rebounded. Loss of evenness, beyond lost richness, contributed to age-related TCR diversity decline in cancer patients.

TRB rearrangements spanning V, D and J were amplified using mixed TRB-A/B primers. TCRdb re-analysed the multiplex PCR reads in MiXCR, keeping a single row per CDR3 protein. The sample lists about 3,300 distinct CDR3 sequences, approximately 25% occurring once. TCR beta rearrangements were amplified from peripheral blood genomic DNA. Material: blood. The gene calls are TRBV27 and TRBJ2-3, with a weak D call TRBD1 (6 bases). The sequence derives from a human donor with a solid tumor. The CDR3, as DNA: TGTGCCAGCAGCCTATCCAGGGGCCCAGATACGCAGTATTTT. It codes for CASSLSRGPDTQYF.